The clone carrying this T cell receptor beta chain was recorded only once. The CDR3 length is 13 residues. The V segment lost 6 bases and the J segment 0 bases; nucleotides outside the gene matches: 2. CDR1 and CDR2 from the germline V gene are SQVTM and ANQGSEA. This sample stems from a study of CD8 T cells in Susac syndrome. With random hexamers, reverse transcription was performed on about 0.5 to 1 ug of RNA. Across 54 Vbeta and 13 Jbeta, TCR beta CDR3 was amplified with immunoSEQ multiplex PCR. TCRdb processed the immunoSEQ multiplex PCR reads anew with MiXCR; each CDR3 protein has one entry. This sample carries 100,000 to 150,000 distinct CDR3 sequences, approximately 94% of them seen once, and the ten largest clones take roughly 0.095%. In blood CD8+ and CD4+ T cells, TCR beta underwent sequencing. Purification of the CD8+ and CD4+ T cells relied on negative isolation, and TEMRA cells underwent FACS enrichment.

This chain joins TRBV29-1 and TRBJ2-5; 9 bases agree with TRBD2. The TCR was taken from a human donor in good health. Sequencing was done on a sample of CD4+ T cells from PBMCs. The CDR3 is CSVRLADQETQYF. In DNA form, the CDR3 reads TGCAGCGTACGACTAGCGGACCAAGAGACCCAGTACTTC.